These 26 T cell receptor beta chains came from one sample sequenced in a study of OX40 agonist ivuxolimab in advanced cancers. Assay used: immunoSEQ multiplex PCR; TCRdb lists only in-frame clones, some missing. The sample consists of 95,000 to 100,000 clones, 70% to 85% of them appearing once. The sequenced sample was CD4+ or CD8+ T cells sorted from blood, obtained in a trial of the OX40 agonist ivuxolimab. Receptors were obtained from an adult with an advanced solid tumor such as melanoma, head and neck, liver or kidney cancer.

The rearrangement links TRBV7-8 to TRBJ1-1, with D perhaps matching TRBD1 (5 bases). This CDR3 is built from 15 residues. Germline V CDR1 and CDR2: SGHVS, FQNEAQ. The V end lost 1 base, the J end lost 4 bases, and 13 bases lay between the germline ends. For the CDR3, the DNA is TGTGCCAGCAGCTTAGTGGGGGTTGGAGGCACTGAAGCTTTCTTT. Translating it yields CASSLVGVGGTEAFF.

The chain joins TRBV4-2 to TRBJ2-6; 7 nucleotides agree with TRBD1. The trim removed 3 bases at V and 2 bases at J, leaving 4 bases unmatched. The CDR3 spans 16 residues. CDR1 is LGHNA, CDR2 YNFKEQ, per germline. CDR3 DNA sequence: TGTGCCAGCAGCCAGGGGCAGGGGGCTGGGGCCAACGTCCTGACTTTC. It is translated as CASSQGQGAGANVLTF.

The chain joins TRBV29-1 to TRBJ1-2; weak D call: TRBD1 (5 bases). The germline V gene encodes CDR1 SQVTM and CDR2 ANQGSEA. The CDR3 consists of 13 residues. V lost 7 bases and J 0 bases, leaving 12 bases between the germline ends. CDR3 sequence reads: CSGGTLSNYGYTF. CDR3 bases: TGCAGCGGTGGGACGCTCTCTAACTATGGCTACACCTTC. Using reference TRBV29-1 and TRBJ1-2 for the parts outside the CDR3, the full variable domain is SAVISQKPSRDICQRGTSLTIQCQVDSQVTMMFWYRQQPGQSLTLIATANQGSEATYESGFVIDKFPISRPNLTFSTLTVSNMSPEDSSIYLCSGGTLSNYGYTFGSGTRLTVV.

This CDR3 is CASSGLPGQGQGYTF. DNA of the CDR3: TGTGCCAGCAGTGGCCTCCCGGGACAGGGACAAGGCTACACCTTC. This chain connects TRBV6-1 to TRBJ1-2; 9 nucleotides align to TRBD1. Looked up from germline, CDR1 is MNHNS and CDR2 is SASEGT. V was pared by 4 bases and J by 8 bases, with 11 bases of the junction left unmatched. This CDR3 is built from 15 residues.

This clone was recorded once. The chain has TRBV7-2 and TRBJ1-2; weak D call: TRBD1 (5 bases). Germline CDR1 reads SGHTA; CDR2 reads FQGNSA. CDR3 length: 14 residues. With 1 base removed from V and 8 bases from J, the gap between germline ends came to 14 bases. The DNA of the CDR3 is TGTGCCAGCAGCTTAGGACTCGCCGAGGGGGGCTACACCTTC. Translated, it gives CASSLGLAEGGYTF.

This clone has just a few counts. V gene TRBV7-2 combines with J gene TRBJ1-6; 11 nucleotides line up with TRBD1. V shed 5 bases and J 5 bases; nucleotides not matched to a gene: 8. From germline, CDR1 is SGHTA and CDR2 FQGNSA. This CDR3 comprises 17 residues. In DNA form, the CDR3 reads TGTGCCAGCAGCCGCCCGGACAGGGGGCTAAATAATTCACCCCTCCACTTT. Translation: CASSRPDRGLNNSPLHF.

The rearrangement joins TRBV21-1 to TRBJ2-7; TRBD1, the table's D call, was not compared with the DNA. TRBV21-1 is marked as a pseudogene. This CDR3 region has 16 residues. The CDR3 loop is CASSKEQSRDRDEQYF. Written as DNA, the CDR3 is TGTGCCAGCAGCAAAGAGCAGTCCCGGGACAGGGACGAGCAGTACTTC.

This chain connects TRBV6-5 to TRBJ2-7, with TRBD2 matching 14 bases. V dropped 6 bases and J dropped 6; count of bases not matched to a gene: 4. The germline gives CDR1 MNHEY, CDR2 SVGAGI. The CDR3 sequence is 14 residues long. The CDR3 loop is CASSAGLAGVEQYF. DNA of the CDR3: TGTGCCAGCAGCGCGGGACTAGCGGGAGTCGAGCAGTACTTC.

The J gene is TRBJ2-4, the V gene TRBV29-1, with 8 bases matching TRBD2. With V trimmed by 0 bases and J by 0 bases, 4 bases remained unmatched. The CDR3 length is 16 residues. Germline CDR1 SQVTM, CDR2 ANQGSEA. The CDR3 region is CSVEDRGGLAKNIQYF. The DNA of the CDR3 is TGCAGCGTTGAAGATCGGGGGGGTCTAGCCAAAAACATTCAGTACTTC.

This clone has only one observation. CDR3 in DNA: TGTGCCAGCAGTTACTCGGGAGATGGTAATGAGCAGTTCTTC. This encodes CASSYSGDGNEQFF. This rearrangement joins TRBV6-6 to TRBJ2-1; a possible D gene is TRBD2 (5 bases). V gave up 0 bases and J gave up 7 bases, with 10 bases separating them. This CDR3 comprises 14 residues. Per germline, CDR1 MNHNY and CDR2 SVGAGI (reference sequence).

The V gene is TRBV2, the J gene TRBJ1-4, with 7 bases that match TRBD1. Per germline, CDR1 SNHLY and CDR2 FYNNEI. The CDR3 loop spans 13 amino acids. The junction had 1 base not matched to a gene; V was cut back by 5 bases and J by 4 bases. CDR3 residues: CASSNRGNEKLFF. Here the CDR3 DNA reads TGTGCCAGCAGTAACAGGGGTAATGAAAAACTGTTTTTT.

The chain couples TRBV10-3 to TRBJ2-7, with TRBD1 matching over 9 bases. The CDR3 consists of 14 residues. Germline V gives CDR1 ENHRY, CDR2 SYGVKD. V shed 6 bases and J 5 bases; nucleotides not matched to a gene: 8. The CDR3 is CAISQGQGNNEQYF. The DNA for the CDR3 is TGTGCCATCAGCCAGGGACAGGGAAATAACGAGCAGTACTTC.

CDR3 DNA: TGTGCCAGCAGTTACCGGCCAGGGAGGTATGGCTACACCTTC. Protein product: CASSYRPGRYGYTF. The chain recombines TRBV6-5 with TRBJ1-2; the D gene is possibly TRBD1 (5 bases). Germline V gene lookup returns CDR1 MNHEY and CDR2 SVGAGI. V lost 2 bases and J lost 5, with 12 bases in between. There are 14 residues in the CDR3.

The chain links TRBV7-2 to TRBJ1-2; D is uncertain. The CDR3 length is 13 residues. V dropped 5 bases and J dropped 3 bases, with 10 bases sitting between them. Germline CDR1 and CDR2: SGHTA and FQGNSA. In DNA form, the CDR3 reads TGTGCCAGCAGCCACTACGGGGACTATGGCTACACCTTC. Its translation is CASSHYGDYGYTF.

The V and J genes are TRBV19 and TRBJ2-2, with a possible D match to TRBD2 (5 bases). Germline CDR1 LNHDA, CDR2 SQIVND (reference sequence). The CDR3 is 16 amino acids. Trimming cost V 3 bases and J 0 bases, with 11 bases left between them. The CDR3 sequence is CASSISGWSNTGELFF. DNA of the CDR3: TGTGCCAGTAGTATCTCGGGGTGGTCGAACACCGGGGAGCTGTTTTTT.

The V call is TRBV5-1, the J call TRBJ2-5; TRBD1 might be the D (6 bases). Germline-derived CDR1 and CDR2 are SGHRS and YFSETQ. V was trimmed by 0 bases and J by 2 bases, leaving 8 bases between them. The CDR3 has 14 amino acids. The CDR3 sequence is CASSLGTVQETQYF. The CDR3 region has the DNA TGCGCCAGCAGCTTGGGGACAGTACAAGAGACCCAGTACTTC. Complete variable domain (other parts from reference TRBV5-1 and TRBJ2-5): KAGVTQTPRYLIKTRGQQVTLSCSPISGHRSVSWYQQTPGQGLQFLFEYFSETQRNKGNFPGRFSGRQFSNSRSEMNVSTLELGDSALYLCASSLGTVQETQYFGPGTRLLVL.

The chain employs TRBV11-1 and TRBJ2-5; 10 nucleotides line up with TRBD2. After removal of 2 bases from V and 5 bases from J, the junction contained 8 bases not matched to a gene. The V gene's germline CDR1 is SGHAT and CDR2 FQDESV (reference sequence). This CDR3 region has 16 residues. The CDR3 DNA sequence: TGTGCCAGCAGCTTACGACGAGCGGGGGGGCACGAGACCCAGTACTTC. Translated, it gives CASSLRRAGGHETQYF.

This chain joins TRBV29-1 and TRBJ1-2, with D possibly TRBD1 on 5 matching bases. The CDR3 contains 13 residues. Per germline, CDR1 SQVTM and CDR2 ANQGSEA. With 6 bases removed from V and 4 bases from J, the gap between germline ends came to 15 bases. CDR3 in DNA: TGCAGCGTCACGACAGTATCTACCTATGGCTACACCTTC. Translation: CSVTTVSTYGYTF.

CDR3: CASSFQSNQPQHF. CDR3 bases: TGTGCCAGCAGCTTCCAAAGCAATCAGCCCCAGCATTTT. This rearrangement joins TRBV7-2 to TRBJ1-5, with D unclear. The ends were cut back, 3 bases at V and 1 base at J, with 4 bases in the middle. The CDR3 extends over 13 amino acids. Germline V lookup: CDR1 SGHTA, CDR2 FQGNSA.

J is TRBJ2-5 and V is TRBV14; D perhaps matches TRBD2 (6 bases). Germline CDR1 SGHDN, CDR2 FVKESK. With 2 bases removed from V and 2 bases from J, the gap between germline ends came to 12 bases. The CDR3 has 15 residues. The DNA of the CDR3 is TGTGCCAGCAGCCAATGGCGGGGCCTACAAGAGACCCAGTACTTC. The encoded protein is CASSQWRGLQETQYF.

This rearrangement joins TRBV19 to TRBJ1-5; no clear D gene. Germline assignment: CDR1 LNHDA and CDR2 SQIVND (reference sequence). Trimming took 3 bases from V and 2 from J, leaving 8 bases between them. This CDR3 region has 14 residues. In nucleotides, the CDR3 is TGTGCCAGTAGTATTAGCAGACGCAATCAGCCCCAGCATTTT. Protein sequence: CASSISRRNQPQHF.

The rearrangement joins TRBV2 to TRBJ1-5; D gene uncertain. There are 15 residues in the CDR3. Trimming pared 4 bases from V and 0 bases from J, leaving 10 bases between. Germline values: CDR1 SNHLY, CDR2 FYNNEI. CDR3: CASSGGSYSNQPQHF. The CDR3 DNA reads as TGTGCCAGCAGTGGGGGATCATATAGCAATCAGCCCCAGCATTTT.

The genes are TRBV28 and TRBJ1-1; D is possibly TRBD1 (5 bases). The CDR3 runs 12 residues. V was shortened by 4 bases and J by 3 bases, with 6 bases between the two germline ends. Germline CDR1 reads MDHEN; CDR2 reads SYDVKM. The CDR3 loop is CASSWGYTEAFF. CDR3 in DNA: TGTGCCAGCAGTTGGGGGTACACTGAAGCTTTCTTT.

This sequence joins TRBV4-3 and TRBJ2-2; D unclear. Trimming left V 0 bases short and J 6 bases short, with 14 bases between. The germline V gene has CDR1 LGHNA and CDR2 YSLEER. The length of the CDR3 is 16 residues. The CDR3 coding sequence is TGCGCCAGCAGCCAAGACGGTCTTCAGGTCCCCGGGGAGCTGTTTTTT. Translating gives CASSQDGLQVPGELFF.

The CDR3 DNA reads as TGTGCCAGCAGTTTCCAAGCCGTAGGGACAGGGAATGAGCAGTTCTTC. This sequence encodes CASSFQAVGTGNEQFF. This rearrangement joins TRBV27 to TRBJ2-1, with TRBD1 identical over 9 bases. This CDR3 is 16 amino acids long. Germline assignment: CDR1 MNHEY and CDR2 SMNVEV (reference sequence). The ends lost 3 bases at V and 7 bases at J; junction bases unmatched: 10.

CDR3 loop: CASRKTGNQPQHF. The CDR3 region has the DNA TGTGCCAGCAGGAAGACAGGGAATCAGCCCCAGCATTTT. The chain carries TRBV5-5 and TRBJ1-5; 7 nucleotides match TRBD1. CDR1 SGHKS and CDR2 YYEKEE come from the germline V gene (reference sequence). The CDR3 has 13 amino acids. J lost 4 bases, V lost 5 bases, and 3 bases had no gene match. Filled out from reference TRBV5-5 and TRBJ1-5, the complete variable domain reads DAGVTQSPTHLIKTRGQQVTLRCSPISGHKSVSWYQQVLGQGPQFIFQYYEKEERGRGNFPDRFSARQFPNYSSELNVNALLLGDSALYLCASRKTGNQPQHFGDGTRLSIL.